The subject of this entry is one T cell receptor (beta chain). No antigen is known for it. This CDR3 contains 14 residues. Trimming shortened V by 10 bases and J by 0 bases, and 12 bases separated the two germline ends. Germline V gene lookup returns CDR1 ENHRY and CDR2 SYGVKD. These data come from a study of T cell repertoires in cytomegalovirus infection. Study context: CMV infection and matching HLA type were both indicated by public TCR beta signatures. Notes on the study in general: Carriers of CMV plus the relevant HLA were identified by cumulative public TCR beta family frequency.

TCRdb redid the calling of the reads with MiXCR, one entry per CDR3 protein. The sample contains 600,000 to 700,000 distinct CDR3 sequences, around 35% of which appear only once. Sample: cultured PBMCs, taken from culture after CMV antigen stimulation. The sequence was obtained from a human donor in good health (CMV status not recorded). Some clones in this sample may be carry-over from other donors' samples. The chain is built from TRBV10-3 and TRBJ2-2, with D perhaps TRBD2 (6 bases). CDR3 in amino acids: CATADYSNTGELFF. CDR3 in DNA: TGTGCCACCGCGGACTACTCGAACACCGGGGAGCTGTTTTTT.